The 2 T cell receptor beta chains listed next were all sequenced from one sample in a study of T cells in Graves' hyperthyroidism and ophthalmopathy. Authors of the study amplified TCR beta CDR3 regions from RNA transcripts. HTBI primers were employed in a first-round RT-PCR of the TCR CDR3. MiXCR, run by TCRdb on the multiplex PCR reads, gives a single entry per CDR3 protein. Of a few hundred thousand distinct CDR3 sequences listed, approximately 16% are singletons. The specimen was blood. These receptors originate from a woman aged 25 to 39 with Graves' ophthalmopathy.

The V and J genes are TRBV6-5 and TRBJ1-3, with D unresolved. Germline CDR1 is MNHEY and CDR2 is SVGAGI. This CDR3 has 15 residues. V shed 3 bases and J shed 0 bases, with 9 bases lying between them. CDR3 loop: CASSYDGSSGNTIYF. For the CDR3, the DNA is TGTGCCAGCAGTTATGACGGAAGCTCTGGAAACACCATATATTTT.

This clonotype was seen repeatedly, ten times or more. The chain recombines TRBV20-1 with TRBJ2-1; 10 bases match TRBD2. CDR3 length equals 15 residues. Germline V gives CDR1 DFQATT, CDR2 SNEGSKA (reference sequence). J lost 5 bases, V lost 5 bases, and 9 bases had no gene match. CDR3 region: CSADTGTSDHNEQFF. Here the CDR3 DNA reads TGCAGTGCTGATACCGGGACTAGCGACCACAATGAGCAGTTCTTC.